The T cell receptor (beta chain) described here comes from a study of cytomegalovirus exposure and HLA in healthy donors. Study-level background: The 550 to 800 first-cohort repertoires and the approximately 110 validation repertoires shared the same platform, a later analysis reported.

The germline V gene encodes CDR1 SGHNT and CDR2 YYREEE (reference sequence). After removal of 0 bases from V and 8 bases from J, the junction contained 8 bases not matched to a gene. This CDR3 has 15 residues. Sequenced by immunoSEQ multiplex PCR; TCRdb stores in-frame clones only, minus some. The sample lists about 160,000 clones; 80% to 90% were seen once. The specimen sequenced was PBMCs. The sequence came from a woman aged 18-29 years in good health and CMV-seronegative. The rearrangement links TRBV5-4 to TRBJ1-2, with 9 bases matching TRBD1. The CDR3 protein is CASSLAGTGRHGYTF. The CDR3 DNA is TGTGCCAGCAGCTTGGCGGGGACAGGGCGGCACGGCTACACCTTC.